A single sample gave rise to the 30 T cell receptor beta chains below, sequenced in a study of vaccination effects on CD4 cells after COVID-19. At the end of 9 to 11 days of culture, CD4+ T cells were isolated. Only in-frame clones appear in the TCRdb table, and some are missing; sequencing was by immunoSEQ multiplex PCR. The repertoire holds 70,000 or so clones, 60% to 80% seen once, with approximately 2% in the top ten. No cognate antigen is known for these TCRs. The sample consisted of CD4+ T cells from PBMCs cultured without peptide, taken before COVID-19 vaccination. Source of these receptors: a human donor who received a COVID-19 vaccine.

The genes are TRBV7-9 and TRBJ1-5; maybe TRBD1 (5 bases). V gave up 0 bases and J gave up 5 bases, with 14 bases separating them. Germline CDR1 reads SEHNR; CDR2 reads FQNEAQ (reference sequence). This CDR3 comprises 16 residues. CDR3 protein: CASSLASVGRDQPQHF. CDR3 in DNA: TGTGCCAGCAGCTTAGCGTCGGTGGGGCGCGATCAGCCCCAGCATTTT.

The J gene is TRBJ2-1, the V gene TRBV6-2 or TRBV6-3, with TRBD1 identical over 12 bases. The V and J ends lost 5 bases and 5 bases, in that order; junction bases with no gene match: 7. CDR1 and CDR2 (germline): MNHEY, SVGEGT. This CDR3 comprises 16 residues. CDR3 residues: CASSQPGQGADNEQFF. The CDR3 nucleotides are TGTGCCAGCAGTCAGCCGGGACAGGGGGCCGACAATGAGCAGTTCTTC.

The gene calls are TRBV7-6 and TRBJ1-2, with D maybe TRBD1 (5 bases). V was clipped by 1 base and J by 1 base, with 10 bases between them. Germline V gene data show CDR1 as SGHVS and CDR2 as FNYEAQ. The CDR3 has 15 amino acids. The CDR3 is CASSLGGGGNYGYTF. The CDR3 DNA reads TGTGCCAGCAGCTTAGGGGGGGGAGGTAACTATGGCTACACCTTC.

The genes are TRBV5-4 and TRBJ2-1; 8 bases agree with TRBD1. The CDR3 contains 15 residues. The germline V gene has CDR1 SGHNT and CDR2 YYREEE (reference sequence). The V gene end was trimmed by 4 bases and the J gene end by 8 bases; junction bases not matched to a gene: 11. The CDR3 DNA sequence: TGTGCCAGCAGCGGGGGGCGACAGGGGATCGATGAGCAGTTCTTC. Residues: CASSGGRQGIDEQFF.

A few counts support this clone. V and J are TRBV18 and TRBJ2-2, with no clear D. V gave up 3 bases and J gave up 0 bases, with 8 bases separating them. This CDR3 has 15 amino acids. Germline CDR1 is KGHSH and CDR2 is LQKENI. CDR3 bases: TGTGCCAGCTCACCCCAGGCTTCGAACACCGGGGAGCTGTTTTTT. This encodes CASSPQASNTGELFF. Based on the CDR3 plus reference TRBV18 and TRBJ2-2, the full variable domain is NAGVMQNPRHLVRRRGQEARLRCSPMKGHSHVYWYRQLPEEGLKFMVYLQKENIIDESGMPKERFSAEFPKEGPSILRIQQVVRGDSAAYFCASSPQASNTGELFFGEGSRLTVL.

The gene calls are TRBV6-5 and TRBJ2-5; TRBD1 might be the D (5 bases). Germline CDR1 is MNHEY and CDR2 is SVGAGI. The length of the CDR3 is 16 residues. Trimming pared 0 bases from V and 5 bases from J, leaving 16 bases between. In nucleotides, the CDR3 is TGTGCCAGCAGTTACTCGAATTCTAGGGGATCCGAGACCCAGTACTTC. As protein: CASSYSNSRGSETQYF.

The CDR3 region is CASSFWGGNPDTQYF. The CDR3 coding sequence is TGTGCCAGCAGCTTTTGGGGGGGTAATCCAGATACGCAGTATTTT. V and J are TRBV11-2 and TRBJ2-3; 7 nucleotides match TRBD2. Germline values: CDR1 SGHAT, CDR2 FQNNGV. The length of the CDR3 is 15 residues. Germline trimming cut 3 bases from V and 4 bases from J; bases unmatched to any gene: 7.

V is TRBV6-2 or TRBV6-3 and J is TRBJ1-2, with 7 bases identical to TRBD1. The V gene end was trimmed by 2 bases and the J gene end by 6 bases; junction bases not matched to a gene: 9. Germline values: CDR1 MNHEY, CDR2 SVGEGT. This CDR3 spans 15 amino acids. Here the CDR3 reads CASSYQPTGLDGYTF. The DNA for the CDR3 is TGTGCCAGCAGTTACCAACCGACAGGGTTGGATGGCTACACCTTC.

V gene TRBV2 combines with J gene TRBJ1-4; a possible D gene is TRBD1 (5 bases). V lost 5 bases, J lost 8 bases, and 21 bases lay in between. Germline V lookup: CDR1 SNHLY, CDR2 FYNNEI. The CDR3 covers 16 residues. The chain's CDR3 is CASSFRKSGVGEKLFF. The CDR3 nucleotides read TGTGCCAGCAGTTTCCGGAAGTCGGGGGTCGGGGAAAAACTGTTTTTT.

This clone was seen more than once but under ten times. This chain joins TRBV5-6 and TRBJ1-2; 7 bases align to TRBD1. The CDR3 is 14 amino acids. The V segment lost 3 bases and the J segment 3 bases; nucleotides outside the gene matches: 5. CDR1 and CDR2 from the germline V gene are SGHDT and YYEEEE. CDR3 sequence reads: CASSSTGVYYGYTF. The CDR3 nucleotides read TGTGCCAGCAGCTCAACAGGGGTATACTATGGCTACACCTTC.

The CDR3 DNA reads TGTGCCAGCAGCTTAGGGGTCAGCGAGGCCCAAGAGACCCAGTACTTC. It specifies CASSLGVSEAQETQYF. The chain couples TRBV7-9 to TRBJ2-5; D is unclear. The germline V and J ends were trimmed by 1 base and 1 base, with 13 bases remaining between them. This CDR3 spans 16 amino acids. The germline V gene has CDR1 SEHNR and CDR2 FQNEAQ (reference sequence).

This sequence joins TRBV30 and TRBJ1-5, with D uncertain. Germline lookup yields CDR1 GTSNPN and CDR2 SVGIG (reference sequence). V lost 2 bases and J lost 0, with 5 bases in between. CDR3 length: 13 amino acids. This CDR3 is CAWSPVSNQPQHF. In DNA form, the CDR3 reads TGTGCCTGGAGTCCGGTTAGCAATCAGCCCCAGCATTTT. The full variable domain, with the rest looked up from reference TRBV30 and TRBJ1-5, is SQTIHQWPATLVQPVGSPLSLECTVEGTSNPNLYWYRQAAGRGLQLLFYSVGIGQISSEVPQNLSASRPQDRQFILSSKKLLLSDSGFYLCAWSPVSNQPQHFGDGTRLSIL.

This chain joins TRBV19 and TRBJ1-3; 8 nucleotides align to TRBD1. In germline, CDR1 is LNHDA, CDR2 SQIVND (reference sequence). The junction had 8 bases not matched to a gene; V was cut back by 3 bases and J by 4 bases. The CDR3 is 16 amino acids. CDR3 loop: CASSISAGGPGNTIYF. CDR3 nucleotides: TGTGCCAGTAGTATTTCAGCAGGGGGCCCAGGAAACACCATATATTTT.

The CDR3 coding sequence is TGCGCCAGCAGCTCCCGGGACAGGGGGGGAGATACGCAGTATTTT. Its translation is CASSSRDRGGDTQYF. The chain couples TRBV5-1 to TRBJ2-3; 11 nucleotides align to TRBD1. The germline CDR1 and CDR2 sequences are SGHRS and YFSETQ. Losses at the gene ends were 3 bases for V and 5 bases for J; bases not matched to a gene: 5. The CDR3 covers 15 residues. The whole variable domain, remainder taken from reference TRBV5-1 and TRBJ2-3, is KAGVTQTPRYLIKTRGQQVTLSCSPISGHRSVSWYQQTPGQGLQFLFEYFSETQRNKGNFPGRFSGRQFSNSRSEMNVSTLELGDSALYLCASSSRDRGGDTQYFGPGTRLTVL.

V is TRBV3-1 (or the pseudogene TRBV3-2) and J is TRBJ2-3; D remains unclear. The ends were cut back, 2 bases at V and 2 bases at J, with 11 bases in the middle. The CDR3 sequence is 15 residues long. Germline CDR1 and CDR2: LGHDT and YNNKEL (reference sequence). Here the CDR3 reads CASSQRSEYTDTQYF. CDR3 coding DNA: TGTGCCAGCAGCCAAAGGTCAGAATACACAGATACGCAGTATTTT.

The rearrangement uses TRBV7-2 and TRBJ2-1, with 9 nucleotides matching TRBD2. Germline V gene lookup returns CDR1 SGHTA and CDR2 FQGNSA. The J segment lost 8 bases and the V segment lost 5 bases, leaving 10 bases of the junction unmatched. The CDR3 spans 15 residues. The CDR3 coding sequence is TGTGCCAGCAGCCCCACCGGGACTAGCTATTATGAGCAGTTCTTC. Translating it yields CASSPTGTSYYEQFF.

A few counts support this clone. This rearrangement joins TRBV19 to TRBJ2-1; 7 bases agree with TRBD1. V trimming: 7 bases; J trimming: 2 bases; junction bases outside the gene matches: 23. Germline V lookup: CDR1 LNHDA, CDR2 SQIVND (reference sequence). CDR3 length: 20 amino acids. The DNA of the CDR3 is TGTGCCAGTAAGCCGCGAGGGGGCTTAGGTGGTACCAACCCCTACAATGAGCAGTTCTTC. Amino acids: CASKPRGGLGGTNPYNEQFF.

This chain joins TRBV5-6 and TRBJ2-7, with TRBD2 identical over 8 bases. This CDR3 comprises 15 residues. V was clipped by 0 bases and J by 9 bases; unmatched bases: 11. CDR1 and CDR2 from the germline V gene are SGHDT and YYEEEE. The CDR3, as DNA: TGTGCCAGCAGCTTGGCCGGTAGCGGGGCGTGGGGGCAGTACGTC. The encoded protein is CASSLAGSGAWGQYV.

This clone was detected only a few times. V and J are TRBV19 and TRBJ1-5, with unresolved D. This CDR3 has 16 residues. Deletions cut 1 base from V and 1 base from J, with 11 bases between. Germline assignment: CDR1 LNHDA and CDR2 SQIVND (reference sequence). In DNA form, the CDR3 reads TGTGCCAGTAGTATAGCGTCAGAAGGGAGCAATCAGCCCCAGCATTTT. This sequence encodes CASSIASEGSNQPQHF.

The CDR3 region has the DNA TGTGCCAGTAGTATAGAACTAGCGGGGGGGCCTAATGAGCAGTTCTTC. Its protein is CASSIELAGGPNEQFF. V gene TRBV19 combines with J gene TRBJ2-1, with 13 positions matching TRBD2. The CDR3 covers 16 residues. CDR1 and CDR2 (germline): LNHDA, SQIVND (reference sequence). V was clipped by 0 bases and J by 7 bases; unmatched bases: 3.

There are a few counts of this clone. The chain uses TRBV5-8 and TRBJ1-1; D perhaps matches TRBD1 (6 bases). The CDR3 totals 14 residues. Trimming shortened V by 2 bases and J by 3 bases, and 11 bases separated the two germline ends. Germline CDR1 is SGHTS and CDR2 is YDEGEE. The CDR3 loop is CASSFGGRDTEAFF. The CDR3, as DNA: TGTGCCAGCAGCTTCGGGGGGCGAGACACTGAAGCTTTCTTT.

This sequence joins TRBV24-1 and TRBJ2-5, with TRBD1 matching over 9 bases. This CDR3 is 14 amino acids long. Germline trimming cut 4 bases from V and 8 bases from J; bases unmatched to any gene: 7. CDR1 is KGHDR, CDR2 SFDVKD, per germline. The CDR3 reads CATSDPGQGRTQYF. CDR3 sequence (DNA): TGTGCCACCAGTGACCCGGGACAGGGACGCACCCAGTACTTC.

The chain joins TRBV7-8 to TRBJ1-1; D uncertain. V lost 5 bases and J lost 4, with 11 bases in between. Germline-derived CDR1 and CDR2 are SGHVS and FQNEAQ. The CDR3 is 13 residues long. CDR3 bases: TGTGCCAGCAGCCGTCGACAAGCCACTGAAGCTTTCTTT. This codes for CASSRRQATEAFF.

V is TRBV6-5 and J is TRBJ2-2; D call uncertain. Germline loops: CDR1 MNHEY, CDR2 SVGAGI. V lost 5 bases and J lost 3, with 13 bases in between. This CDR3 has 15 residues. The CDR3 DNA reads TGTGCCAGCAGTCCGGACCGCCGTCACACCGGGGAGCTGTTTTTT. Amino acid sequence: CASSPDRRHTGELFF.

For the CDR3, the DNA is TGTGCCAGCAGGGCAGGGAGGATGAACACTGAAGCTTTCTTT. This sequence encodes CASRAGRMNTEAFF. This chain joins TRBV2 and TRBJ1-1, with D possibly matching TRBD1 (5 bases). The CDR3 sequence is 14 residues long. Germline lookup yields CDR1 SNHLY and CDR2 FYNNEI. Trimming pared 6 bases from V and 0 bases from J, leaving 11 bases between. Full variable domain (rest looked up from reference TRBV2 and TRBJ1-1): EPEVTQTPSHQVTQMGQEVILRCVPISNHLYFYWYRQILGQKVEFLVSFYNNEISEKSEIFDDQFSVERPDGSNFTLKIRSTKLEDSAMYFCASRAGRMNTEAFFGQGTRLTVV.

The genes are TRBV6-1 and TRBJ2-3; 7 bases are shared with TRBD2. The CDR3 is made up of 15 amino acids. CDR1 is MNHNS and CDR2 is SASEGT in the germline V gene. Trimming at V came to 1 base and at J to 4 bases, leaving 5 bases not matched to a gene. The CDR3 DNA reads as TGTGCCAGCAGTGAAGATTGGGGGGGGTCAGATACGCAGTATTTT. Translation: CASSEDWGGSDTQYF.

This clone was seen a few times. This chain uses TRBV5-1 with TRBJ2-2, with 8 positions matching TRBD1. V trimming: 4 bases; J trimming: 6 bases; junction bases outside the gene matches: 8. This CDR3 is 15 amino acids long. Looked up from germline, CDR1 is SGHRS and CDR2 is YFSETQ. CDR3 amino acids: CASSEDRVGAGELFF. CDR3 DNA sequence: TGCGCCAGCAGCGAGGACAGGGTTGGGGCCGGGGAGCTGTTTTTT.

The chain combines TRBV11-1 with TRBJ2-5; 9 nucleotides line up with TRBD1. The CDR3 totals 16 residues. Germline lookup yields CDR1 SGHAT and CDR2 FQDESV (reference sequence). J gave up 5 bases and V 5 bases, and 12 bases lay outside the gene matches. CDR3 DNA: TGTGCCAGCAGCGGACGTACGACAGGGGGTCGCGAGACCCAGTACTTC. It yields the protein CASSGRTTGGRETQYF. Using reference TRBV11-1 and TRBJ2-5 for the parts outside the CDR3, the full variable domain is EAEVAQSPRYKITEKSQAVAFWCDPISGHATLYWYRQILGQGPELLVQFQDESVVDDSQLPKDRFSAERLKGVDSTLKIQPAELGDSAMYLCASSGRTTGGRETQYFGPGTRLLVL.

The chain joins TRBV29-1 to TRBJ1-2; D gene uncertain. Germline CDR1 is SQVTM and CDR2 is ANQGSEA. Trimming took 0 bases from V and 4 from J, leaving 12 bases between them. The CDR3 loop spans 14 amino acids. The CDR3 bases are TGCAGCGTTGAAGATATCGGGTCCTCCTATGGCTACACCTTC. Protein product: CSVEDIGSSYGYTF.

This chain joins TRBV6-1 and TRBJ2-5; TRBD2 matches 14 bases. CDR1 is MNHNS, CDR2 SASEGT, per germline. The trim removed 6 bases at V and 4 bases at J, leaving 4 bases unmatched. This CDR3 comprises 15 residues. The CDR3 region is CASRTSGGAVETQYF. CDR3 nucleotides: TGTGCCAGCAGGACTAGCGGGGGGGCCGTAGAGACCCAGTACTTC.